Listed below are T cell receptor beta chains from one sample, sequenced in a study of Ad26.COV2.S vaccination and SARS-CoV-2 variants. This table comes from immunoSEQ multiplex PCR, and its TCRdb copy is limited to in-frame clones, with some not included. Among 400,000 to 450,000 clones listed, around 90% were seen once. Material: peripheral blood, obtained in a trial of Ad26.COV2.S vaccine versus placebo. These TCRs come from a person aged 18-65 years who received the Ad26.COV2.S COVID-19 vaccine or a placebo. CDR3s include the opening cysteine and the closing phenylalanine or tryptophan. The order of the fields is J gene, V gene, CDR3 protein.

TRBJ2-1,TRBV20-1,CSASLVAGGRGEQFF
TRBJ1-1,TRBV6-5,CASSYQGYTEAFF
TRBJ2-7,TRBV5-5,CASSLARVAGTYEQYF
TRBJ1-4,TRBV10-3,CAIRGEREKLFF
TRBJ2-3,TRBV19,CASSMGGRSLDTQYF
TRBJ1-2,TRBV18,CASSPTGGADGYTF
TRBJ1-1,TRBV7-9,CASSLGGEAFF
TRBJ1-3,TRBV30,CAWSTTTSGVTIYF
TRBJ2-7,TRBV6-5,CASSRTSVYEQYF
TRBJ2-2,TRBV3-1/TRBV3-2,CASSPYGTSAAGELFF
TRBJ1-1,TRBV30,CAWSGTGGTEAFF
TRBJ1-1,TRBV19,CAAAVVKNTEAFF
TRBJ2-7,TRBV2,CASSASGSSEQYF
TRBJ2-7,TRBV28,CASRTTGGFYEQYF
TRBJ2-1,TRBV6-2/TRBV6-3,CASSRQRIDNEQFF
TRBJ2-6,TRBV28,CASSLPLDSGANVLTF
TRBJ2-7,TRBV28,CASSPSWSESSYEQYF
TRBJ1-3,TRBV4-2,CASSQDFGGGNTIYF
TRBJ2-1,TRBV7-6,CASSGTSGKGVYEQFF
TRBJ2-1,TRBV11-2,CASRSLAGAYNEQFF
TRBJ2-7,TRBV4-3,CASSQGLAGEHEQYF
TRBJ2-1,TRBV11-2,CASSLGLAGGEQFF
TRBJ2-4,TRBV11-2,CASSLRETKNIQYF
TRBJ2-5,TRBV11-3,CASSLGSGGETQYF
TRBJ2-4,TRBV27,CASRTTAKNIQYF
TRBJ2-7,TRBV11-2,CASSLVLGTGSEQYF
TRBJ2-1,TRBV19,CASSPYPGVRQNEQFF
TRBJ1-5,TRBV2,CASSEDGGRSQPQHF
TRBJ2-4,TRBV2,CASNSGGGFNIQYF